This TCR beta chain came from a study of T cell clonotyping in hematopoietic cell transplantation. Trimming pared 3 bases from V and 5 bases from J, leaving 10 bases between. The CDR3 has 13 amino acids. Germline CDR1 is SGHTA and CDR2 is FQGTGA. Of note for this clone: No antigen is known for it.

Generated by immunoSEQ multiplex PCR, the TCRdb table keeps only in-frame clones and is missing some. The sample shows some 4,400 clones, about 77% of them seen only once. Study-wide results and caveats: After transplant, recipient diversity fell while pathologically expanded clonotypes grew through day 180. Few recipient clonotypes overlapped donors; over 95% were de novo at given depth.

The input for sequencing was peripheral blood mononuclear cells, taken 100 days after allogeneic stem cell transplant. The J gene is TRBJ1-1, the V gene TRBV7-3, with D possibly being TRBD1 (5 bases). The source of this sequence is a female patient aged 50-59 years who had an allogeneic stem cell transplant from an unrelated donor, so the T cells may come from the graft donor. Some clones in this sample may be carry-over from other donors' samples. The CDR3 sequence: CASSFGGGTEAFF. In DNA form, the CDR3 reads TGTGCCAGCAGCTTTGGGGGGGGAACTGAAGCTTTCTTT. The entire variable domain, with the rest obtained from reference TRBV7-3 and TRBJ1-1, is as follows: GAGVSQTPSNKVTEKGKYVELRCDPISGHTALYWYRQSLGQGPEFLIYFQGTGAADDSGLPNDRFFAVRPEGSVSTLKIQRTERGDSAVYLCASSFGGGTEAFFGQGTRLTVV.